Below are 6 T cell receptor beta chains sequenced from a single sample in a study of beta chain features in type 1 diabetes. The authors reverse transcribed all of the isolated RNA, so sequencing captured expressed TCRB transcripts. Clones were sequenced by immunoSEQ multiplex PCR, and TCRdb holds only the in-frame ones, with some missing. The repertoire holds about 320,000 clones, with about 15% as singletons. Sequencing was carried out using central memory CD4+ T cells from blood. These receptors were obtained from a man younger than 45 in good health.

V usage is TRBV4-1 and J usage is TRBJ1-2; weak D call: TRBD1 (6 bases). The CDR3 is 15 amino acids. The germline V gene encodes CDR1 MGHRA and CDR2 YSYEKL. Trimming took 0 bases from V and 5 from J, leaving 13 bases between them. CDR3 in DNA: TGCGCCAGCAGCCAAGATCGGACCAGGGGATATGGCTACACCTTC. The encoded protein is CASSQDRTRGYGYTF.

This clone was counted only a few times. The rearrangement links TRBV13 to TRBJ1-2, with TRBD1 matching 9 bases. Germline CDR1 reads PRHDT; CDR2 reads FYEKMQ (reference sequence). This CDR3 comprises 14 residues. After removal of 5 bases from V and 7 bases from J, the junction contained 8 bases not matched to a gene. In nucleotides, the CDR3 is TGTGCCAGCAGCACCCGGGACAGGGTGGGTGGCTACACCTTC. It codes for CASSTRDRVGGYTF.

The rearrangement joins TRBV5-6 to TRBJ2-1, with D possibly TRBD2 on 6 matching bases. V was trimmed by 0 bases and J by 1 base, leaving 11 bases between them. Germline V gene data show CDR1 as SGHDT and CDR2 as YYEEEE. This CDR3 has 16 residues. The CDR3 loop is CASSLDPAGSYNEQFF. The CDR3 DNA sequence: TGTGCCAGCAGCTTGGACCCAGCGGGTTCCTACAATGAGCAGTTCTTC.

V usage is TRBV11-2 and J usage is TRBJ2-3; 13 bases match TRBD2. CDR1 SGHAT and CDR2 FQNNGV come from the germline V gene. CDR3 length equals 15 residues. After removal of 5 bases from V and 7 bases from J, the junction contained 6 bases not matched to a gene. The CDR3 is CASSITSGRENTQYF. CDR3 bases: TGTGCCAGCAGCATCACTAGCGGGAGGGAGAATACGCAGTATTTT. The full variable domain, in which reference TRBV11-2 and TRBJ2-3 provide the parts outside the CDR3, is EAGVAQSPRYKIIEKRQSVAFWCNPISGHATLYWYQQILGQGPKLLIQFQNNGVVDDSQLPKDRFSAERLKGVDSTLKIQPAKLEDSAVYLCASSITSGRENTQYFGPGTRLTVL.

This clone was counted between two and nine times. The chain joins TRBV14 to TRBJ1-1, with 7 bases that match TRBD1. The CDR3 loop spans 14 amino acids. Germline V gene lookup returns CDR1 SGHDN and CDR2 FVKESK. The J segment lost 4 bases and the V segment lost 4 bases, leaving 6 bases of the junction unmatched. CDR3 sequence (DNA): TGTGCCAGCAGCCCGCAAAGGACAGGCACTGAAGCTTTCTTT. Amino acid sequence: CASSPQRTGTEAFF.

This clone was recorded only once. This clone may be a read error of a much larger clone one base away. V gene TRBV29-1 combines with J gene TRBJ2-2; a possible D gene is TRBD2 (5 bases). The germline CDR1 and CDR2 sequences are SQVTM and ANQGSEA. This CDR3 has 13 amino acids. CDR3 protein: CSVERQSAGELLF. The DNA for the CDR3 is TGCAGCGTTGAACGCCAATCGGCCGGGGAGCTGCTTTTT.